These T cell receptor beta chains were read from a single sample in a study of blood T cell repertoires in COVID-19. Only in-frame clones appear in the TCRdb table, and some are missing; sequencing was by immunoSEQ multiplex PCR. There are some 150,000 clones in the sample; 70% to 90% occur only once, and approximately 1% lies in the top ten. The sequenced material came from peripheral blood. These receptors originate from a man aged 35-49 years with acute or convalescent COVID-19. CDR3s include the opening cysteine and the closing phenylalanine or tryptophan. Fields, in order: V gene, J gene, D gene, clone size, CDR3 protein, CDR3 DNA. A D gene is named only where the DNA matches it firmly. Size tells how often a clone was seen (once, few, many) or the class of an expanded clone, and some rows leave it out.

V gene: TRBV5-5; J gene: TRBJ2-1; D gene: TRBD2; clone size: .; CDR3 protein: CASSLTSAGNEQFF; CDR3 DNA: TGTGCCAGCAGCTTGACTAGCGCAGGCAATGAGCAGTTCTTC
V gene: TRBV10-3; J gene: TRBJ2-7; D gene: TRBD1; clone size: .; CDR3 protein: CAISGGTGTYEQYF; CDR3 DNA: TGTGCCATCAGTGGGGGGACAGGAACCTACGAGCAGTACTTC
V gene: TRBV6-2/TRBV6-3; J gene: TRBJ2-7; D gene: TRBD1; clone size: once; CDR3 protein: CASSRGQSHEQYF; CDR3 DNA: TGTGCCAGCAGTAGGGGACAGTCCCACGAGCAGTACTTC
V gene: TRBV30; J gene: TRBJ1-2; D gene: TRBD1; clone size: .; CDR3 protein: CAWSVDRGQAGYTF; CDR3 DNA: TGTGCCTGGAGTGTCGACAGGGGGCAGGCTGGCTACACCTTC
V gene: TRBV15; J gene: TRBJ1-1; D gene: .; clone size: .; CDR3 protein: CATSRGGRGFAEAFF; CDR3 DNA: TGTGCCACCAGCCGGGGGGGGAGGGGCTTTGCTGAAGCTTTCTTT
V gene: TRBV6-5; J gene: TRBJ1-5; D gene: .; clone size: .; CDR3 protein: CASTIAQELLQHF; CDR3 DNA: TGTGCCAGCACAATAGCGCAGGAACTCCTACAGCATTTT
V gene: TRBV7-2; J gene: TRBJ1-5; D gene: .; clone size: .; CDR3 protein: CASSLDPGGQPQHF; CDR3 DNA: TGTGCCAGCAGCTTAGATCCGGGAGGTCAGCCCCAGCATTTT
V gene: TRBV9; J gene: TRBJ1-2; D gene: TRBD1; clone size: few; CDR3 protein: CASNRDRDGYTF; CDR3 DNA: TGTGCCAGCAACAGGGACAGAGATGGCTACACCTTC
V gene: TRBV5-4; J gene: TRBJ2-1; D gene: TRBD1; clone size: .; CDR3 protein: CASSPTGTGYNEQFF; CDR3 DNA: TGTGCCAGCAGCCCCACCGGGACAGGGTACAATGAGCAGTTCTTC
V gene: TRBV16; J gene: TRBJ1-1; D gene: TRBD1; clone size: .; CDR3 protein: CASSRSTGGATEAFF; CDR3 DNA: TGTGCCAGCAGCCGATCTACAGGGGGGGCCACTGAAGCTTTCTTT
V gene: TRBV5-1; J gene: TRBJ2-1; D gene: TRBD2; clone size: .; CDR3 protein: CASAGLAGSSSYNEQFF; CDR3 DNA: TGCGCCAGTGCGGGACTAGCGGGAAGTAGCTCCTACAATGAGCAGTTCTTC
V gene: TRBV5-4; J gene: TRBJ1-1; D gene: .; clone size: .; CDR3 protein: CASSLLGAGGTEAFF; CDR3 DNA: TGTGCCAGCAGCTTGTTGGGAGCCGGGGGCACTGAAGCTTTCTTT
V gene: TRBV18; J gene: TRBJ2-2; D gene: TRBD1; clone size: many; CDR3 protein: CASSRQGSTGELFF; CDR3 DNA: TGTGCCAGCTCAAGACAGGGGAGCACCGGGGAGCTGTTTTTT
V gene: TRBV6-5; J gene: TRBJ2-7; D gene: TRBD2; clone size: few; CDR3 protein: CASSLTGGGTYEQYF; CDR3 DNA: TGTGCCAGCAGTTTAACGGGCGGGGGGACCTACGAGCAGTACTTC
V gene: TRBV30; J gene: TRBJ2-1; D gene: .; clone size: .; CDR3 protein: CAWSVRGLIGEQFF; CDR3 DNA: TGTGCCTGGAGTGTACGAGGACTAATAGGTGAGCAGTTCTTC
V gene: TRBV11-2; J gene: TRBJ2-3; D gene: .; clone size: .; CDR3 protein: CASSWTYTDTQYF; CDR3 DNA: TGTGCCAGCAGCTGGACTTACACAGATACGCAGTATTTT
V gene: TRBV12-5; J gene: TRBJ2-1; D gene: TRBD1; clone size: .; CDR3 protein: CASGLTGTVQFF; CDR3 DNA: TGTGCTAGTGGTTTGACCGGGACAGTTCAGTTCTTC
V gene: TRBV6-2/TRBV6-3; J gene: TRBJ1-4; D gene: .; clone size: .; CDR3 protein: CASSDQTGYNEKLFF; CDR3 DNA: TGTGCCAGCAGTGACCAGACAGGTTATAATGAAAAACTGTTTTTT
V gene: TRBV30; J gene: TRBJ1-5; D gene: TRBD1; clone size: .; CDR3 protein: CAWTYPGQGHQPQHF; CDR3 DNA: TGTGCCTGGACCTATCCGGGACAGGGGCATCAGCCCCAGCATTTT
V gene: TRBV7-9; J gene: TRBJ1-6; D gene: .; clone size: .; CDR3 protein: CASSLDSGGNSPLHF; CDR3 DNA: TGTGCCAGCAGCTTAGACAGCGGGGGGAATTCACCCCTCCACTTT
V gene: TRBV28; J gene: TRBJ2-7; D gene: TRBD1; clone size: .; CDR3 protein: CASRRNRGSYEQYF; CDR3 DNA: TGTGCCAGCAGGAGGAACAGGGGCTCCTACGAGCAGTACTTC
V gene: TRBV7-8; J gene: TRBJ2-7; D gene: TRBD1; clone size: .; CDR3 protein: CASSRDTGVSFYEQYF; CDR3 DNA: TGTGCCAGCAGCCGAGATACAGGGGTTTCCTTCTACGAGCAGTACTTC
V gene: TRBV6-2/TRBV6-3; J gene: TRBJ1-5; D gene: TRBD1; clone size: .; CDR3 protein: CASSRQGEGNQPQHF; CDR3 DNA: TGTGCCAGCAGCCGACAGGGGGAAGGCAATCAGCCCCAGCATTTT
V gene: TRBV4-1; J gene: TRBJ1-3; D gene: .; clone size: .; CDR3 protein: CASSQEGGTGNTIYF; CDR3 DNA: TGCGCCAGCAGCCAAGAAGGAGGAACTGGAAACACCATATATTTT
V gene: TRBV7-6; J gene: TRBJ2-7; D gene: TRBD1; clone size: .; CDR3 protein: CASSTLRQGGSSYEQYF; CDR3 DNA: TGTGCCAGCAGCACCCTTCGACAGGGTGGGAGCTCCTACGAGCAGTACTTC
V gene: TRBV5-1; J gene: TRBJ1-6; D gene: .; clone size: .; CDR3 protein: CASSLAGGDLSLNSPLHF; CDR3 DNA: TGCGCCAGCAGCTTGGCCGGAGGGGACTTGTCCCTTAATTCACCCCTCCACTTT
V gene: TRBV28; J gene: TRBJ1-3; D gene: .; clone size: .; CDR3 protein: CASRPPGAGNTIYF; CDR3 DNA: TGTGCCAGCAGACCTCCGGGTGCAGGAAACACCATATATTTT
V gene: TRBV6-6; J gene: TRBJ2-3; D gene: TRBD1; clone size: once; CDR3 protein: CASSAGQGTDTQYF; CDR3 DNA: TGTGCCAGCAGCGCGGGACAGGGAACAGATACGCAGTATTTT
V gene: TRBV12-2; J gene: TRBJ2-1; D gene: .; clone size: .; CDR3 protein: CASRQAGTGEHGHSYNEQFF; CDR3 DNA: TGTGCAAGTCGCCAGGCCGGGACAGGGGAGCACGGGCACTCCTACAATGAGCAGTTCTTC
V gene: TRBV27; J gene: TRBJ1-6; D gene: .; clone size: .; CDR3 protein: CASRIWSSYNSPLHF; CDR3 DNA: TGTGCCAGCAGGATTTGGTCGAGCTATAATTCACCCCTCCACTTT
V gene: TRBV11-3; J gene: TRBJ2-1; D gene: .; clone size: .; CDR3 protein: CASSPGVGEGVDIYNEQFF; CDR3 DNA: TGTGCCAGCAGCCCTGGGGTTGGAGAGGGTGTGGATATTTACAATGAGCAGTTCTTC
V gene: TRBV28; J gene: TRBJ1-4; D gene: .; clone size: once; CDR3 protein: CASSLQGNYEKLFF; CDR3 DNA: TGTGCCAGCAGTTTGCAGGGGAATTATGAAAAACTGTTTTTT
V gene: TRBV10-2; J gene: TRBJ1-5; D gene: .; clone size: .; CDR3 protein: CASNRQVGEPQHF; CDR3 DNA: TGCGCCAGCAACAGACAAGTCGGGGAGCCCCAGCATTTT
V gene: TRBV12-5; J gene: TRBJ2-2; D gene: .; clone size: few; CDR3 protein: CASGRTLGAELFF; CDR3 DNA: TGTGCTAGTGGCAGGACTCTGGGGGCGGAGCTGTTTTTT
V gene: TRBV9; J gene: TRBJ1-3; D gene: .; clone size: .; CDR3 protein: CASSQSGGNTIYF; CDR3 DNA: TGTGCCAGCAGTCAATCGGGTGGAAACACCATATATTTT
V gene: TRBV6-5; J gene: TRBJ1-1; D gene: .; clone size: .; CDR3 protein: CASTRPGTEAFF; CDR3 DNA: TGTGCCAGCACCCGACCGGGCACTGAAGCTTTCTTT
V gene: TRBV19; J gene: TRBJ2-1; D gene: .; clone size: .; CDR3 protein: CASSTSTGIVYNEQFF; CDR3 DNA: TGTGCCAGTAGTACCTCAACAGGGATTGTGTACAATGAGCAGTTCTTC